The 26 T cell receptor beta chains given below trace back to one sample, sequenced in a study of a mutant IDH1 vaccine in newly diagnosed glioma. Antigens for these TCRs are unknown. Assay: immunoSEQ multiplex PCR; the TCRdb copy retains only in-frame clones and omits some. This table has about 24,000 clones, 70% to 85% appearing once. The time point: week 11, during vaccination. The content of each vaccine dose was 300 ug of mutant IDH1 20-mer peptide, and topical imiquimod accompanied it. The sample was PBMCs, taken from a glioma patient whose treatment included an IDH1 peptide vaccine. Receptor source: a man aged 35 to 55 with glioma.

The chain couples TRBV4-1 to TRBJ2-1; D possibly corresponds to TRBD2 (6 bases). Germline V gene data show CDR1 as MGHRA and CDR2 as YSYEKL. The CDR3 totals 16 residues. Trimming cost V 0 bases and J 5 bases, with 14 bases left between them. The CDR3 loop reads CASSQETSSNHNEQFF. The CDR3 bases are TGCGCCAGCAGCCAAGAAACTAGCTCTAATCACAATGAGCAGTTCTTC.

The V gene is TRBV5-4, the J gene TRBJ2-5; tentative D call: TRBD1 (6 bases). Trimming took 4 bases from V and 0 from J, leaving 13 bases between them. The germline V gene has CDR1 SGHNT and CDR2 YYREEE (reference sequence). The CDR3 covers 15 residues. CDR3 region: CASSPGQLYQETQYF. In nucleotides, the CDR3 is TGTGCCAGCAGCCCCGGACAGCTGTACCAAGAGACCCAGTACTTC. The whole variable domain, filled in from reference TRBV5-4 and TRBJ2-5, reads ETGVTQSPTHLIKTRGQQVTLRCSSQSGHNTVSWYQQALGQGPQFIFQYYREEENGRGNFPPRFSGLQFPNYSSELNVNALELDDSALYLCASSPGQLYQETQYFGPGTRLLVL.

This clone is a singleton in its sample. The chain links TRBV13 to TRBJ2-7, with 10 nucleotides matching TRBD1. The CDR3 length is 13 residues. Germline CDR1 and CDR2: PRHDT and FYEKMQ (reference sequence). In DNA form, the CDR3 reads TGCGCCAGCAGCCAGGACAGGGGGTCCGAGCAGTACGTC. Protein product: CASSQDRGSEQYV.

The gene calls are TRBV11-2 and TRBJ2-1; D remains unclear. Trimming pared 1 base from V and 0 bases from J, leaving 10 bases between. This CDR3 has 16 amino acids. The germline V gene encodes CDR1 SGHAT and CDR2 FQNNGV. This CDR3 is CASSLVGGRSYNEQFF. DNA of the CDR3: TGTGCCAGCAGCTTAGTAGGCGGTCGCTCCTACAATGAGCAGTTCTTC.

J is TRBJ2-2 and V is TRBV9, with 8 positions matching TRBD1. CDR1 is SGDLS and CDR2 is YYNGEE in the germline V gene. V shed 0 bases and J 4 bases; nucleotides not matched to a gene: 5. The CDR3 loop spans 16 amino acids. CDR3 nucleotides: TGTGCCAGCAGCGTAGTCGGACAGGGAGGCACCGGGGAGCTGTTTTTT. Its translation is CASSVVGQGGTGELFF.

The chain employs TRBV9 and TRBJ2-2; D tentatively reads TRBD1 or TRBD2 (6 bases each). The CDR3 is 15 amino acids. CDR1 and CDR2 from the germline V gene are SGDLS and YYNGEE. V was shortened by 6 bases and J by 5 bases, with 17 bases between the two germline ends. The CDR3 DNA sequence: TGTGCCAGCAACCCTACGGGGGCGCGTACCGGGGAGCTGTTTTTT. Translating gives CASNPTGARTGELFF.

The V gene is TRBV5-1, the J gene TRBJ2-7, with 11 bases identical to TRBD2. The CDR3 length is 15 residues. V trimming: 3 bases; J trimming: 3 bases; junction bases outside the gene matches: 5. Per the germline V gene, CDR1 is SGHRS and CDR2 is YFSETQ. Written as DNA, the CDR3 is TGCGCCAGCAGCTCGGGACTAGCGGCAAACTACGAGCAGTACTTC. Residues: CASSSGLAANYEQYF.

The chain couples TRBV5-1 to TRBJ2-7; D is possibly TRBD1 (5 bases). This CDR3 is built from 14 residues. Germline-derived CDR1 and CDR2 are SGHRS and YFSETQ. The ends were cut back, 0 bases at V and 5 bases at J, with 12 bases in the middle. CDR3 sequence (DNA): TGCGCCAGCAGCTTGGCAGGGCAGGTCGACGAGCAGTACTTC. This gives the protein CASSLAGQVDEQYF.

In its sample, this clone was seen a few times. Other DNA sequences in this sample translate to the same CDR3. The genes are TRBV7-2 and TRBJ2-5; 7 positions agree with TRBD2. The germline CDR1 and CDR2 sequences are SGHTA and FQGNSA. After removal of 3 bases from V and 4 bases from J, the junction contained 2 bases not matched to a gene. This CDR3 is 13 amino acids long. The CDR3, as DNA: TGTGCCAGCAGCTTCACGGGAGGAGAGACCCAGTACTTC. The encoded protein is CASSFTGGETQYF.

V usage is TRBV11-3 and J usage is TRBJ2-5, with D tentatively TRBD1 or TRBD2 (5 bases each). The germline gives CDR1 SGHNT, CDR2 YENEEA. V was trimmed by 1 base and J by 1 base, leaving 13 bases between them. This CDR3 has 16 amino acids. CDR3 nucleotides: TGTGCCAGCAGCTTAGGGCCCGGGGCCAGCCAAGAGACCCAGTACTTC. Amino acids: CASSLGPGASQETQYF.

The chain links TRBV19 to TRBJ2-6, with 8 bases aligning to TRBD2. J lost 2 bases, V lost 11 bases, and 11 bases had no gene match. This CDR3 region has 16 residues. From germline, CDR1 is LNHDA and CDR2 SQIVND (reference sequence). CDR3 DNA sequence: TGTGCCGCCGGGACTAGTCTATCGGCTGGGGCCAACGTCCTGACTTTC. This translates into CAAGTSLSAGANVLTF.

This clone was observed once. The J gene is TRBJ1-4, the V gene TRBV9; maybe TRBD1 (5 bases). The CDR3 is 15 residues long. Trimming took 1 base from V and 7 from J, leaving 14 bases between them. CDR1 is SGDLS, CDR2 YYNGEE, per germline. CDR3 nucleotides: TGTGCCAGCAGCGTATTGGGGCTGGAGGGTGAAAAACTGTTTTTT. Translated, it gives CASSVLGLEGEKLFF.

This clone was seen just once. The chain has TRBV7-2 and TRBJ2-5; TRBD1 or TRBD2 may be the D gene (5 bases each). The CDR3 runs to 12 residues. In germline, CDR1 is SGHTA, CDR2 FQGNSA. Trimming pared 4 bases from V and 11 bases from J, leaving 14 bases between. The CDR3, as DNA: TGTGCCAGCAGCTCCTTTACTTGGGGGCAGTACTTC. Encoded protein: CASSSFTWGQYF.

This chain connects TRBV28 to TRBJ2-7, with 11 bases aligning to TRBD1. The CDR3 runs 15 residues. The germline gives CDR1 MDHEN, CDR2 SYDVKM. J was trimmed by 2 bases and V by 5 bases; bases with no gene match: 5. The CDR3 region has the DNA TGTGCCAGCAGTGGGGACAGGGGGGAAACCTACGAGCAGTACTTC. Residues: CASSGDRGETYEQYF.

This chain uses TRBV7-9 with TRBJ1-5; 8 bases match TRBD1. Germline CDR1 reads SEHNR; CDR2 reads FQNEAQ (reference sequence). The CDR3 extends over 19 amino acids. The ends lost 0 bases at V and 0 bases at J; junction bases unmatched: 10. CDR3 in DNA: TGTGCCAGCAGCTTAGCTCCGGACAGGGACCGCTATAGCAATCAGCCCCAGCATTTT. It specifies CASSLAPDRDRYSNQPQHF.

The V gene is TRBV5-6, the J gene TRBJ2-5, with D possibly TRBD2 on 6 matching bases. The CDR3 runs to 13 residues. Germline V gene data show CDR1 as SGHDT and CDR2 as YYEEEE. V lost 2 bases and J lost 5, with 10 bases in between. CDR3 sequence (DNA): TGTGCCAGCAGCTTCCGGGACTTGGAGACCCAGTACTTC. Translated: CASSFRDLETQYF.

The rearrangement uses TRBV28 and TRBJ1-2, with 8 nucleotides matching TRBD1. The CDR3 totals 17 residues. The J segment lost 4 bases and the V segment lost 2 bases, leaving 12 bases of the junction unmatched. CDR1 and CDR2 from the germline V gene are MDHEN and SYDVKM. As DNA, the CDR3 is TGTGCCAGCAGTTTAAGCCCCACCGGACAGGGCTTCTATGGCTACACCTTC. Its translation: CASSLSPTGQGFYGYTF.

The chain uses TRBV27 and TRBJ2-7; possible D gene TRBD1, 6 bases. The CDR3 runs to 15 residues. Trimming cost V 0 bases and J 4 bases, with 13 bases left between them. Germline V gene data show CDR1 as MNHEY and CDR2 as SMNVEV (reference sequence). The CDR3 DNA is TGTGCCAGCAGTTTATCGGGGGCTGGGGTATACGAGCAGTACGTC. It codes for CASSLSGAGVYEQYV.

The chain has TRBV11-2 and TRBJ2-7, with 7 bases lining up with TRBD1. Per germline, CDR1 SGHAT and CDR2 FQNNGV. The length of the CDR3 is 12 residues. The V segment lost 7 bases and the J segment 4 bases; nucleotides outside the gene matches: 4. The CDR3 DNA follows: TGTGCCAGCAAGGGGGCTCCTTACGAGCAGTACTTC. Translating gives CASKGAPYEQYF.

Written as DNA, the CDR3 is TGTGCCAGTAGAATGGAGGGAGGCTCCTACAATGAGCAGTTCTTC. This translates into CASRMEGGSYNEQFF. The chain couples TRBV19 to TRBJ2-1, with a possible D match to TRBD2 (6 bases). Germline loops: CDR1 LNHDA, CDR2 SQIVND (reference sequence). The CDR3 loop spans 15 amino acids. Trimming pared 6 bases from V and 0 bases from J, leaving 12 bases between.

The chain joins TRBV9 to TRBJ1-6, with D unclear. V was trimmed by 0 bases and J by 5 bases, leaving 6 bases between them. The CDR3 is 14 amino acids. Germline lookup yields CDR1 SGDLS and CDR2 YYNGEE. CDR3 nucleotide sequence: TGTGCCAGCAGCGTAGGGGCAGATAATTCACCCCTCCACTTT. Translated: CASSVGADNSPLHF.

The rearrangement joins TRBV5-5 to TRBJ2-2; D unclear. The V end was cut by 0 bases, the J end by 0 bases, with 9 bases between. CDR1 is SGHKS, CDR2 YYEKEE, per germline (reference sequence). This CDR3 spans 16 amino acids. CDR3 DNA sequence: TGTGCCAGCAGCTTGGCCGGGTCCGCGAACACCGGGGAGCTGTTTTTT. Translation: CASSLAGSANTGELFF.

For this clone: An end of the junction does not agree with germline; a read error may underlie this. The chain recombines TRBV28 with TRBJ2-3, with D perhaps matching TRBD2 (6 bases). This CDR3 has 13 amino acids. Looked up from germline, CDR1 is MDHEN and CDR2 is SYDVKM. CDR3 bases: TGTGCCAGCAGTTTATGGGTAGATAGGGGCGGGGATTTT. Residues: CASSLWVDRGGDF.

The rearrangement uses TRBV1 and TRBJ1-5. TRBV1 is shown as a pseudogene. The CDR3 is made up of 12 amino acids. The CDR3 nucleotides read TGCACAGCAGCGGCCAGCAATCAGCCCCAGCATTTT. Its translation: CTAAASNQPQHF.

This chain links TRBV19 with TRBJ1-2, with TRBD1 matching 7 bases. Germline loops: CDR1 LNHDA, CDR2 SQIVND (reference sequence). There are 16 residues in the CDR3. Trimming cost V 2 bases and J 8 bases; bases outside gene matches: 14. As DNA, the CDR3 is TGTGCCAGTAGTATAATCCCAAGACAGGGCGCGTGGGGCTACACCTTC. Translated, it gives CASSIIPRQGAWGYTF.

This chain uses TRBV6-5 with TRBJ2-5, with 13 bases fitting TRBD2. V was pared by 9 bases and J by 5 bases, with 3 bases of the junction left unmatched. Germline V gives CDR1 MNHEY, CDR2 SVGAGI. The CDR3 is 13 amino acids. For the CDR3, the DNA is TGTGCCAGTAAACTAGCGGGAGGGGAGACCCAGTACTTC. Translating gives CASKLAGGETQYF.